This T cell receptor (beta chain) appears in the sequencing data of a study of shared clonotypes between healthy human individuals. At the level of the study: Plates per donor: three CD4 naive, three CD4 memory, two CD8 naive, one CD8 memory.

As regards this clone: Antigen unknown.

Here immunoSEQ multiplex PCR was the method, and the copy in TCRdb shows in-frame clones only, minus some. Altogether over 2 million clones are present, around 93% being singletons, with the ten largest covering roughly 0.34%. A CD45RA+ naive subset and a CD45RA-negative memory subset were split from CD4+ cells. Study-level results: Across subsets, estimated richness was generally greater for naive than for memory populations. Several donors shared approximately 5% of their naive CD4 clonotypes.

The ends were cut back, 6 bases at V and 3 bases at J, with 14 bases in the middle. The germline CDR1 and CDR2 sequences are KGHSH and LQKENI. The CDR3 length is 14 residues. The chain recombines TRBV18 with TRBJ1-1; D is possibly TRBD1 (5 bases). Specimen: naive CD4+ T cells from PBMCs. Subset denoted: CD45RA+ positively selected. The receptor was derived from a man aged 18 to 30 in good health. Some clones in this sample may be carry-over from other donors' samples. CDR3 region: CASSQTGVDTEAFF. The CDR3 bases are TGTGCCAGCTCGCAAACAGGCGTGGACACTGAAGCTTTCTTT. The full variable domain, completed using reference TRBV18 and TRBJ1-1, is NAGVMQNPRHLVRRRGQEARLRCSPMKGHSHVYWYRQLPEEGLKFMVYLQKENIIDESGMPKERFSAEFPKEGPSILRIQQVVRGDSAAYFCASSQTGVDTEAFFGQGTRLTVV.